A single sample is the source of the 19 T cell receptor beta chains below, sequenced in a study of blood T cell repertoires in COVID-19. Method: immunoSEQ multiplex PCR; TCRdb's copy keeps in-frame clones and lacks some. There are more than 250,000 clones in the sample; around nine tenths occur only once, and 5.5% to 6% lies in the top ten. Source material: PBMCs or T cells enriched from blood (not recorded which). The source of these receptors is a young woman who had recovered from COVID-19.

The rearrangement joins TRBV11-2 to TRBJ1-4; D is unclear. Germline-derived CDR1 and CDR2 are SGHAT and FQNNGV. The V end lost 1 base, the J end lost 2 bases, and 11 bases lay between the germline ends. CDR3 length: 16 residues. The CDR3 coding sequence is TGTGCCAGCAGCTTAGTGCCCGGAGGCACTAATGAAAAACTGTTTTTT. It codes for CASSLVPGGTNEKLFF.

The chain employs TRBV25-1 and TRBJ1-5; 8 bases fit TRBD1. The CDR3 has 13 residues. The junction had 7 bases not matched to a gene; V was cut back by 8 bases and J by 7 bases. The germline V gene encodes CDR1 MGHDK and CDR2 SYGVNS. CDR3 DNA: TGTGCCAGCGGGCGGACAGGGAACCAGCCCCAGCATTTT. Its protein product is CASGRTGNQPQHF.

This chain connects TRBV19 to TRBJ2-7; D may be TRBD1 (6 bases). Germline CDR1 reads LNHDA; CDR2 reads SQIVND (reference sequence). V was shortened by 5 bases and J by 3 bases, with 14 bases between the two germline ends. CDR3 size: 14 residues. This chain's CDR3 is CASSSQGSHYEQYF. In DNA, the CDR3 is TGTGCCAGTAGTTCCCAGGGGTCCCACTACGAGCAGTACTTC.

CDR3 loop: CASSIGADDKGGVGYTF. CDR3 nucleotide sequence: TGTGCCAGCAGTATAGGTGCAGACGATAAAGGGGGCGTTGGCTACACCTTC. The chain carries TRBV7-9 and TRBJ1-2, with 7 positions matching TRBD1. This CDR3 contains 17 residues. Trimming cost V 6 bases and J 7 bases; bases outside gene matches: 20. Germline CDR1 reads SEHNR; CDR2 reads FQNEAQ (reference sequence).

The chain couples TRBV19 to TRBJ1-1; D may be TRBD1 (5 bases). The CDR3 loop spans 14 amino acids. Trimming stripped 6 bases from V and 10 bases from J, with 21 bases between. CDR1 and CDR2 from the germline V gene are LNHDA and SQIVND (reference sequence). The CDR3 coding sequence is TGTGCCAGTAGCCCTCGCGGGGCCCCCCAGGGAGCTTTCTTT. This translates into CASSPRGAPQGAFF.

This clone was recorded only once. This chain joins TRBV5-6 and TRBJ1-2; tentative D call: TRBD1 (6 bases). CDR1 and CDR2 from the germline V gene are SGHDT and YYEEEE. The CDR3 runs to 14 residues. Trimming pared 0 bases from V and 2 bases from J, leaving 8 bases between. CDR3 DNA sequence: TGTGCCAGCAGCTTGGTCGACAGGAACTATGGCTACACCTTC. It translates to CASSLVDRNYGYTF.

The chain employs TRBV11-2 and TRBJ1-4, with D perhaps matching TRBD1 (5 bases). Deletions cut 3 bases from V and 7 bases from J, with 12 bases between. This CDR3 has 14 amino acids. Germline values: CDR1 SGHAT, CDR2 FQNNGV. Here the CDR3 DNA reads TGTGCCAGCAGCTTGTGGGGCTCAACTGAAAAACTGTTTTTT. It codes for CASSLWGSTEKLFF.

The CDR3 DNA follows: TGTGCCAGCTCACCACGCCAAGGACAGGGGGGGTCCTACGAGCAGTACTTC. Its translation: CASSPRQGQGGSYEQYF. The chain has TRBV18 and TRBJ2-7; 10 positions agree with TRBD1. This CDR3 has 17 residues. Trimming took 1 base from V and 1 from J; bases not matched to a gene: 7. The V gene's germline CDR1 is KGHSH and CDR2 LQKENI.

This clone was seen more than once but under ten times. The genes are TRBV5-6 and TRBJ1-2; D not resolved. The CDR3 covers 14 residues. Trimming removed 4 bases at V and 8 bases at J, with 18 bases between. Germline CDR1 SGHDT, CDR2 YYEEEE. The CDR3 DNA reads TGTGCCAGCAGCCCTAACCGACCCACGGAGGGCTACACCTTC. Protein: CASSPNRPTEGYTF.

This chain connects TRBV7-8 to TRBJ2-1; 11 bases line up with TRBD2. Germline V gives CDR1 SGHVS, CDR2 FQNEAQ. CDR3 length equals 16 residues. V lost 5 bases and J lost 6; bases outside the gene matches: 9. The CDR3 DNA reads TGTGCCAGCAGCCCTCGACTAGCGGGGAGAAGCAATGAGCAGTTCTTC. It is translated as CASSPRLAGRSNEQFF.

DNA of the CDR3: TGTGCCAGCAGTATCGGGACTAGCGGACCTGAGCAGTTCTTC. This gives the protein CASSIGTSGPEQFF. The chain joins TRBV6-5 to TRBJ2-1; 11 bases are shared with TRBD2. The CDR3 covers 14 residues. The germline V gene encodes CDR1 MNHEY and CDR2 SVGAGI. The V and J ends lost 5 bases and 9 bases, in that order; junction bases with no gene match: 6.

The CDR3: CASTPSSTDTQYF. CDR3 bases: TGTGCCAGCACCCCCTCTAGCACAGATACGCAGTATTTT. The genes are TRBV7-2 and TRBJ2-3; no clear D gene. With 7 bases removed from V and 0 bases from J, the gap between germline ends came to 8 bases. This CDR3 region has 13 residues. Germline CDR1 reads SGHTA; CDR2 reads FQGNSA.

The chain carries TRBV6-5 and TRBJ2-1; 12 bases agree with TRBD2. Germline CDR1 MNHEY, CDR2 SVGAGI. The CDR3 is made up of 15 amino acids. V lost 11 bases and J lost 4; bases outside the gene matches: 9. The CDR3 region is CASRLAGAPYNEQFF. CDR3 in DNA: TGTGCCTCCCGACTAGCGGGGGCGCCTTACAATGAGCAGTTCTTC.

V is TRBV30 and J is TRBJ2-3; D is uncertain. Germline V gene sequence: CDR1 GTSNPN, CDR2 SVGIG (reference sequence). The germline V and J ends were trimmed by 0 bases and 3 bases, with 7 bases remaining between them. The CDR3 contains 13 residues. The CDR3 here is CAWSVLLTDTQYF. The CDR3 bases are TGTGCCTGGAGTGTACTCCTGACAGATACGCAGTATTTT.

The V call is TRBV6-2 or TRBV6-3, the J call TRBJ1-5; D is perhaps TRBD1 (6 bases). Trimming removed 3 bases from V and 0 bases from J, with 18 bases in between. Germline V gene lookup returns CDR1 MNHEY and CDR2 SVGEGT. The CDR3 extends over 18 amino acids. The CDR3 loop reads CASSYHGQSPYSNQPQHF. The CDR3 DNA sequence: TGTGCCAGCAGTTATCATGGACAGAGCCCTTATAGCAATCAGCCCCAGCATTTT.

The chain is built from TRBV6-1 and TRBJ1-4; weak D call: TRBD1 (6 bases). CDR3 length: 15 amino acids. Trimming cost V 3 bases and J 0 bases, with 8 bases left between them. The germline CDR1 and CDR2 sequences are MNHNS and SASEGT. The CDR3 DNA sequence: TGTGCCAGCAGTGAGCAGGGGACAACTAATGAAAAACTGTTTTTT. Encoded protein: CASSEQGTTNEKLFF.

The V gene is TRBV5-4, the J gene TRBJ1-2, with TRBD1 matching 7 bases. Per the germline V gene, CDR1 is SGHNT and CDR2 is YYREEE (reference sequence). The CDR3 consists of 14 residues. The trim removed 3 bases at V and 1 base at J, leaving 3 bases unmatched. This CDR3 is CASSSGTVNYGYTF. DNA for the CDR3: TGTGCCAGCAGCTCGGGGACAGTTAACTATGGCTACACCTTC.

This clone was picked up a small number of times. The chain joins TRBV9 to TRBJ1-2; D not resolved. The CDR3 spans 13 residues. Germline lookup yields CDR1 SGDLS and CDR2 YYNGEE. Trimming removed 0 bases at V and 0 bases at J, with 3 bases between. Written as DNA, the CDR3 is TGTGCCAGCAGCGTAGTCTCTAACTATGGCTACACCTTC. Protein: CASSVVSNYGYTF. The variable domain in full, with the rest retrieved from reference TRBV9 and TRBJ1-2, is DSGVTQTPKHLITATGQRVTLRCSPRSGDLSVYWYQQSLDQGLQFLIQYYNGEERAKGNILERFSAQQFPDLHSELNLSSLELGDSALYFCASSVVSNYGYTFGSGTRLTVV.

This clone was picked up a small number of times. The chain uses TRBV18 and TRBJ1-2; 7 positions agree with TRBD1. The CDR3 contains 13 residues. Germline CDR1 and CDR2: KGHSH and LQKENI. The J segment lost 2 bases and the V segment lost 4 bases, leaving 1 base of the junction unmatched. CDR3 DNA: TGTGCCAGCTCACGGGGACAGAACTATGGCTACACCTTC. Translation: CASSRGQNYGYTF. The full variable domain, with the rest looked up from reference TRBV18 and TRBJ1-2, is NAGVMQNPRHLVRRRGQEARLRCSPMKGHSHVYWYRQLPEEGLKFMVYLQKENIIDESGMPKERFSAEFPKEGPSILRIQQVVRGDSAAYFCASSRGQNYGYTFGSGTRLTVV.